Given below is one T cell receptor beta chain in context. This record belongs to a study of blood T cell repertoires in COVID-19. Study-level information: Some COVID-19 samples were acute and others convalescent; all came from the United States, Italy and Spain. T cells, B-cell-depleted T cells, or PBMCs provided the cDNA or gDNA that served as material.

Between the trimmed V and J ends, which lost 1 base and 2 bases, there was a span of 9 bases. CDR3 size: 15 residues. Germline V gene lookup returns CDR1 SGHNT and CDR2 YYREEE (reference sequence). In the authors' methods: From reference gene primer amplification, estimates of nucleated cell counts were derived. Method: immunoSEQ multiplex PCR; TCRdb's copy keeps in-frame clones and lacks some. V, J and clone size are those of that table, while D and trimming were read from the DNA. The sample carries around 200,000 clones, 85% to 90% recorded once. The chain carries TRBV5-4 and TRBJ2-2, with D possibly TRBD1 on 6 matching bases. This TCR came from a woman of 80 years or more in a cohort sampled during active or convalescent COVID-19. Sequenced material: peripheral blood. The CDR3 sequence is CASSLNRVNTGELFF. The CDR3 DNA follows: TGTGCCAGCAGCTTGAACAGGGTAAACACCGGGGAGCTGTTTTTT.